This entry concerns a single T cell receptor beta chain. Its antigen remains unknown. Germline-derived CDR1 and CDR2 are LNHDA and SQIVND (reference sequence). Trimming removed 4 bases from V and 6 bases from J; junction bases left unmatched: 6. This CDR3 region has 16 residues. These data come from a study of cytomegalovirus exposure and HLA in healthy donors. Whole-study results and caveats: Among CMV-associated TCR beta chains, most appeared HLA-restricted in a later analysis. Available immune exposure information covered CMV serostatus only. Highly shared sequence variants in one cluster were likely a sequencing artifact. An Asian-associated ancestry cluster reportedly showed fewer N-insertions than the approximately 700-donor mean in a later analysis.

PCR was performed using 60 Vbeta and 13 Jbeta primers. Data came from immunoSEQ multiplex PCR; TCRdb stores just in-frame clones and leaves some out. This repertoire shows approximately 180,000 clones, 60% to 80% found once; its top ten account for just under 6.5%. The chain is built from TRBV19 and TRBJ2-2; 12 bases match TRBD2. This sequence originates from a man between 35 and 55 years old in good health and CMV-seropositive. Material: PBMCs. CDR3 amino acids: CASSTIGTSGPGELFF. CDR3 DNA sequence: TGTGCCAGTAGTACGATCGGGACTAGCGGGCCCGGGGAGCTGTTTTTT.